This T cell receptor beta chain was sequenced for a study of T cells in Graves' hyperthyroidism and ophthalmopathy. It was RNA transcripts that yielded the amplified TCR beta CDR3 regions. HTBI primers were the set used in a first-round RT-PCR of the TCR CDR3. TCRdb analysed the multiplex PCR reads with MiXCR anew, one entry per CDR3 protein. The sample lists under 400,000 distinct CDR3 sequences, over 15% occurring once. Overall study results and limits: Blood also carried most thyroid clonotypes expanded above 0.001. From stable hyperthyroidism, ophthalmopathy was set apart by a 13 V-J model. The model anticipated ophthalmopathy a median about six months pre-onset.

The ends lost 4 bases at V and 6 bases at J; junction bases unmatched: 6. The CDR3 totals 15 residues. In germline, CDR1 is MNHEY, CDR2 SVGEGT. Turning to this clonotype: Antigen unknown.

Sequenced sample: blood. The chain links TRBV6-2 or TRBV6-3 to TRBJ2-3, with 11 positions matching TRBD1. This receptor was obtained from a woman aged 45-60 years with Graves' hyperthyroidism. CDR3 sequence reads: CASSSRTGGPDTQYF. The CDR3, as DNA: TGTGCCAGCAGTTCCCGGACAGGGGGCCCGGATACGCAGTATTTT.